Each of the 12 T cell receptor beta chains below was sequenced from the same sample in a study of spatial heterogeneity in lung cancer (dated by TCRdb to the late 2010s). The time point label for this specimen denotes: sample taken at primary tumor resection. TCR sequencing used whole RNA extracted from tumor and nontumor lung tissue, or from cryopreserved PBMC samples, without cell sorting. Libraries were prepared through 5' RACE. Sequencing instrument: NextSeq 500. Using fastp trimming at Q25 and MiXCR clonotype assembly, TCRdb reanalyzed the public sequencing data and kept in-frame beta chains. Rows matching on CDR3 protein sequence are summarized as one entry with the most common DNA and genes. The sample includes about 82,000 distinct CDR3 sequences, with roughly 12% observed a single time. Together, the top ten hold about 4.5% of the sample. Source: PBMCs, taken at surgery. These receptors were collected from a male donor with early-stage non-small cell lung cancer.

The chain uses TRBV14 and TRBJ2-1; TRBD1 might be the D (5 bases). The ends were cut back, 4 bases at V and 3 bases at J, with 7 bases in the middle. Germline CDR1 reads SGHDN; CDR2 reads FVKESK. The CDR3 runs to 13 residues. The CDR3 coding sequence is TGTGCCAGCAGCCGGGGCAACTACAATGAGCAGTTCTTC. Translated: CASSRGNYNEQFF.

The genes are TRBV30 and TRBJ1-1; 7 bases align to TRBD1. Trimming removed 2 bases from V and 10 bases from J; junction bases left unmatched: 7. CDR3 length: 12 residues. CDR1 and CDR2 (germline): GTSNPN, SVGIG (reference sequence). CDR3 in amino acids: CAWSIETGRAFF. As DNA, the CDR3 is TGTGCCTGGAGTATTGAGACAGGGCGAGCTTTCTTT.

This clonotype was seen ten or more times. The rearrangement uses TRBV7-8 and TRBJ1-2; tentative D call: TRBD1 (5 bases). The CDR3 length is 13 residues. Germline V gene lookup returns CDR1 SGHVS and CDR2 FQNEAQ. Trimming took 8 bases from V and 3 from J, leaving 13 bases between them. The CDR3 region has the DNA TGTGCCAGCGGGGGGTCCAGCGACTATGGCTACACCTTC. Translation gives CASGGSSDYGYTF.

This chain's CDR3 is CASSVGTLPNQPQHF. The CDR3 DNA sequence: TGTGCCAGCAGCGTAGGGACACTTCCCAATCAGCCCCAGCATTTT. The rearrangement links TRBV9 to TRBJ1-5, with TRBD1 as a possible D gene (5 bases). Germline CDR1 reads SGDLS; CDR2 reads YYNGEE. V lost 0 bases and J 3 bases, leaving 10 bases between the germline ends. The CDR3 runs 15 residues.

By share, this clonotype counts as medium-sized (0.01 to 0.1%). CDR3 loop: CASSLRGNQPQHF. The CDR3 bases are TGCGCCAGCAGCTTGCGGGGTAATCAGCCCCAGCATTTT. The chain links TRBV5-1 to TRBJ1-5, with unresolved D. The CDR3 loop spans 13 amino acids. V lost 1 base and J 4 bases, leaving 6 bases between the germline ends. Germline V gives CDR1 SGHRS, CDR2 YFSETQ.

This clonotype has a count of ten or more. CDR3 sequence: CSATGVGYGYTF. For the CDR3, the DNA is TGCAGTGCTACGGGCGTGGGATATGGCTACACCTTC. The chain joins TRBV20-1 to TRBJ1-2; no clear D gene. Germline CDR1 and CDR2: DFQATT and SNEGSKA (reference sequence). V was shortened by 4 bases and J by 5 bases, with 11 bases between the two germline ends. CDR3 length: 12 amino acids.

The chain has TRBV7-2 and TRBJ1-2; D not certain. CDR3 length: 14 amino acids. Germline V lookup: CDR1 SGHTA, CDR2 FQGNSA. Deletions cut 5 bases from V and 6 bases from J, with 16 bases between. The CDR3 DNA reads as TGTGCCAGCAGCCTCCTAGGCGGGGAAGATGGCTACACCTTC. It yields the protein CASSLLGGEDGYTF.

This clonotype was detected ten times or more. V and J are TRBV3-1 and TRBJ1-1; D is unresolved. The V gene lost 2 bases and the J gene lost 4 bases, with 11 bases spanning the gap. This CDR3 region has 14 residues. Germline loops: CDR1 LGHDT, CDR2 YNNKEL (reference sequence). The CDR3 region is CASSQRGLGTEAFF. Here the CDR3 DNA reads TGTGCCAGCAGCCAAAGAGGGCTTGGCACTGAAGCTTTCTTT.

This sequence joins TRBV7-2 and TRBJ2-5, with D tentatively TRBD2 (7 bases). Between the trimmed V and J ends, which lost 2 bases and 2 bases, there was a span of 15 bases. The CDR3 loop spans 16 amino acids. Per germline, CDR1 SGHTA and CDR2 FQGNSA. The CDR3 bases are TGTGCCAGCAGCTTATATGAGGGGGGGCCTCAAGAGACCCAGTACTTC. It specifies CASSLYEGGPQETQYF. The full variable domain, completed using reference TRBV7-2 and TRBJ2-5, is GAGVSQSPSNKVTEKGKDVELRCDPISGHTALYWYRQSLGQGLEFLIYFQGNSAPDKSGLPSDRFSAERTGGSVSTLTIQRTQQEDSAVYLCASSLYEGGPQETQYFGPGTRLLVL.

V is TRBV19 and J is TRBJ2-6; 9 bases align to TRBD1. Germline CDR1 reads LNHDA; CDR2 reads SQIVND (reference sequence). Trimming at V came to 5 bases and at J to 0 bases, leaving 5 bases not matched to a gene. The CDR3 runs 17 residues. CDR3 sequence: CASSPGQGFSGANVLTF. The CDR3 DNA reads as TGTGCCAGTAGTCCAGGACAGGGGTTCTCTGGGGCCAACGTCCTGACTTTC. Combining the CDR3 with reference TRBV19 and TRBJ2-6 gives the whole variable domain DGGITQSPKYLFRKEGQNVTLSCEQNLNHDAMYWYRQDPGQGLRLIYYSQIVNDFQKGDIAEGYSVSREKKESFPLTVTSAQKNPTAFYLCASSPGQGFSGANVLTFGAGSRLTVL.

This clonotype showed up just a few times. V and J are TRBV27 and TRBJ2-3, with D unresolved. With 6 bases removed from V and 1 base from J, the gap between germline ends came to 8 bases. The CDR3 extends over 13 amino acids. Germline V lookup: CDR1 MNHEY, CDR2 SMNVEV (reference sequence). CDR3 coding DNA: TGTGCCAGCAGCCTCCTCCGCACAGATACGCAGTATTTT. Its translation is CASSLLRTDTQYF.

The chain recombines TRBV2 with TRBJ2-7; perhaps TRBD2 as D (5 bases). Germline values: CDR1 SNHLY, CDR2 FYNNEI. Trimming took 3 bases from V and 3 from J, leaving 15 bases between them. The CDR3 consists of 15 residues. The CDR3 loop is CASSDWRERSYEQYF. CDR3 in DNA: TGTGCCAGCAGTGATTGGAGAGAGCGGAGCTACGAGCAGTACTTC.